The sequence of this T cell receptor beta chain was determined in a study of shared clonotypes between healthy human individuals. Across the whole study: CD4 naive cells filled three plates per donor, CD4 memory three, CD8 naive two and CD8 memory one.

Libraries were prepared by immunoSEQ multiplex PCR; TCRdb keeps only in-frame clonotypes and omits some of them. There are some 2,400,000 clones in the sample; nearly 97% occur only once, and roughly 0.13% lies in the top ten. The sample consisted of naive CD4+ T cells sorted from blood. Subset specified: CD45RA+ positively selected. The clonotype originates from a man between 18 and 35 years old in good health.

CDR3 protein: CASSSGTSGGKNTGELFF. In nucleotides, the CDR3 is TGTGCCAGCAGCTCAGGCACTAGCGGGGGGAAGAACACCGGGGAGCTGTTTTTT. The genes are TRBV12-1 and TRBJ2-2; the DNA was not compared with TRBD2, the D call given in the table. TRBV12-1 is annotated as a pseudogene. This CDR3 contains 18 residues.